The clone carrying this TCR beta chain came up many times. Its antigen is as yet unknown. The entry originates in a study of T-cell memory formation after mild COVID-19. Study overall: TCR clusters mostly belonged to single donors.

5'RACE with constant-segment primers yielded barcoded, UMI-tagged TCR alpha and TCR beta cDNA libraries. TCRdb called the 5' RACE reads again in MiXCR, with one record for every CDR3 protein. The sample lists fewer than 700,000 distinct CDR3 sequences, roughly 18% occurring once. The study's findings and limits: Clones that shrank (day 15 to 85) were balanced CD4/CD8, whereas later expanders leaned CD4+. Clones which contracted sat mainly in CM and EM if CD4+, and in EMRA if CD8+.

The receptor was derived from an adult woman who had mild COVID-19 (a few samples of this study predate the infection). Cell type and time point are not known. Specimen: PBMCs or a T cell subset sorted from them (not recorded which).

The CDR3 region has the DNA TGCGCCAGCAGCCAAGATTCCGGGGGGGCCGGTGAGCAGTTCTTC. Protein: CASSQDSGGAGEQFF. The chain is built from TRBV4-1 and TRBJ2-1, with 8 bases identical to TRBD2. In germline, CDR1 is MGHRA, CDR2 YSYEKL. The CDR3 has 15 amino acids. V lost 0 bases and J lost 9; bases outside the gene matches: 7.